The present T cell receptor (beta chain) was sequenced within a study of OX40 agonist ivuxolimab in advanced cancers. V was shortened by 4 bases and J by 6 bases, with 14 bases between the two germline ends. The germline V gene encodes CDR1 MDHEN and CDR2 SYDVKM. The CDR3 length is 14 residues. Worth noting for this clone: Its antigen is still unknown.

The protocol was immunoSEQ multiplex PCR, while the TCRdb copy is restricted to in-frame clones and leaves out a portion. Of some 70,000 clones listed, around 93% were seen once; the top ten hold approximately 0.3%. Study results and limitations: Both CD4+ and CD8+ T cell populations in blood had undergone clonal expansion by week 6 at 0.1 to 3.0 mg/kg.

The material was CD4+ or CD8+ T cells sorted from blood, obtained in a trial of the OX40 agonist ivuxolimab. The rearrangement links TRBV28 to TRBJ2-3; D unresolved. This clonotype originated in an adult with an advanced solid tumor such as melanoma, head and neck, liver or kidney cancer. The CDR3 loop reads CASSSPSLKDTQYF. The CDR3 DNA follows: TGTGCCAGCAGTTCCCCCAGCCTCAAGGATACGCAGTATTTT.